This passage covers 21 T cell receptor beta chains from one sample sequenced in a study of T cell responses to AZD1222 COVID-19 vaccine. Here immunoSEQ multiplex PCR was the method, and the copy in TCRdb shows in-frame clones only, minus some. Here the sample spans about 80,000 clones, around 90% being singletons. The sequences come from peripheral blood, collected on day 0 of AZD1222 vaccination. The source of these receptors is an adult in good health.

This rearrangement joins TRBV7-6 to TRBJ2-1; possibly TRBD2 for D (6 bases). V dropped 5 bases and J dropped 5 bases, with 19 bases sitting between them. The CDR3 has 16 amino acids. CDR1 and CDR2 from the germline V gene are SGHVS and FNYEAQ. As DNA, the CDR3 is TGTGCCAGCAGCCCAAAGGCGGCGGGGAGGCACAATGAGCAGTTCTTC. As protein: CASSPKAAGRHNEQFF.

The chain has TRBV29-1 and TRBJ2-1; TRBD2 might be the D (5 bases). Trimming removed 6 bases from V and 6 bases from J, with 15 bases in between. Per the germline V gene, CDR1 is SQVTM and CDR2 is ANQGSEA. The CDR3 length is 13 residues. The DNA for the CDR3 is TGCAGCGTAGGGAGCCCCCTACTCAATGAGCAGTTCTTC. It encodes CSVGSPLLNEQFF.

This chain connects TRBV6-4 to TRBJ2-1; TRBD2 is a possible D gene (6 bases). This CDR3 contains 13 residues. Trimming took off 4 bases at V and 10 bases at J, with 14 bases between the two ends. From germline, CDR1 is MRHNA and CDR2 SNTAGT. CDR3 loop: CASSVGGVGEQFF. In DNA form, the CDR3 reads TGTGCCAGCAGTGTGGGGGGAGTGGGGGAGCAGTTCTTC.

The CDR3 region is CASSFRTSASDTQYF. Written as DNA, the CDR3 is TGTGCCAGCAGCTTCCGGACTAGCGCGTCAGATACGCAGTATTTT. This chain connects TRBV5-4 to TRBJ2-3; TRBD2 agrees at 9 bases. V was pared by 2 bases and J by 4 bases, with 5 bases of the junction left unmatched. Germline V gene data show CDR1 as SGHNT and CDR2 as YYREEE (reference sequence). This CDR3 comprises 15 residues.

V is TRBV2 and J is TRBJ2-7, with D perhaps matching TRBD2 (6 bases). Germline-derived CDR1 and CDR2 are SNHLY and FYNNEI. This CDR3 spans 15 amino acids. Trimming took off 5 bases at V and 1 base at J, with 15 bases between the two ends. CDR3 region: CASSPTTRASYEQYF. As DNA, the CDR3 is TGTGCCAGCAGTCCTACGACTAGGGCGTCCTACGAGCAGTACTTC.

The V and J genes are TRBV12-1 and TRBJ2-1. TRBV12-1 is tagged as a pseudogene. This CDR3 is 14 amino acids long. This chain's CDR3 is CASGRQIIGLEQFF. CDR3 coding DNA: TGTGCCAGCGGGAGACAGATCATAGGGTTAGAGCAGTTCTTC.

The V call is TRBV29-1, the J call TRBJ2-1; possibly TRBD1 for D (5 bases). CDR1 and CDR2 from the germline V gene are SQVTM and ANQGSEA. This CDR3 contains 14 residues. Trimming removed 0 bases at V and 5 bases at J, with 11 bases between. The CDR3 DNA follows: TGCAGCGTTGAAGATAGAAGGGGAAACAATGAGCAGTTCTTC. Encoded protein: CSVEDRRGNNEQFF.

The V and J genes are TRBV30 and TRBJ2-1, with TRBD2 matching 12 bases. Per germline, CDR1 GTSNPN and CDR2 SVGIG (reference sequence). The junction had 8 bases not matched to a gene; V was cut back by 2 bases and J by 9 bases. The CDR3 has 15 residues. CDR3 nucleotide sequence: TGTGCCTGGAGTCCAGGACTAGCGGGAATTGGTGAGCAGTTCTTC. Amino acids: CAWSPGLAGIGEQFF.

This clone was found a few times. The chain carries TRBV2 and TRBJ1-3; D remains ambiguous. The CDR3 spans 14 residues. V was trimmed by 1 base and J by 3 bases, leaving 7 bases between them. Germline CDR1 SNHLY, CDR2 FYNNEI. The CDR3 is CASSEGAGGNTIYF. The CDR3 DNA reads TGTGCCAGCAGTGAAGGGGCCGGTGGAAACACCATATATTTT.

This sequence joins TRBV24-1 and TRBJ1-5; D is unresolved. This CDR3 is 13 amino acids long. V was shortened by 3 bases and J by 5 bases, with 7 bases between the two germline ends. Germline CDR1 KGHDR, CDR2 SFDVKD. The chain's CDR3 is CATSDGVYQPQHF. The CDR3 DNA reads as TGTGCCACCAGTGATGGAGTCTATCAGCCCCAGCATTTT.

The V and J genes are TRBV11-3 and TRBJ1-1, with TRBD1 as a possible D gene (5 bases). Deletions cut 5 bases from V and 0 bases from J, with 13 bases between. In germline, CDR1 is SGHNT, CDR2 YENEEA. There are 15 residues in the CDR3. CDR3 amino acids: CASSPRTGLNTEAFF. CDR3 in DNA: TGTGCCAGCAGCCCGCGGACGGGACTGAACACTGAAGCTTTCTTT.

This clone was counted once. This chain links TRBV28 with TRBJ2-1, with 10 bases identical to TRBD2. This CDR3 has 14 residues. V was pared by 6 bases and J by 8 bases, with 7 bases of the junction left unmatched. Germline assignment: CDR1 MDHEN and CDR2 SYDVKM. The chain's CDR3 is CASSASGRGDEQFF. CDR3 bases: TGTGCCAGCAGCGCGAGCGGGAGGGGGGATGAGCAGTTCTTC.

The gene calls are TRBV7-6 and TRBJ1-6; D is unresolved. V dropped 0 bases and J dropped 6 bases, with 12 bases sitting between them. Germline CDR1 reads SGHVS; CDR2 reads FNYEAQ. The CDR3 is 16 residues long. CDR3 DNA: TGTGCCAGCAGCTTAGCGCACTGGACGTCTAATTCACCCCTCCACTTT. Protein product: CASSLAHWTSNSPLHF.

The V call is TRBV5-1, the J call TRBJ2-7, with a possible D match to TRBD2 (7 bases). The CDR3 spans 14 residues. The germline CDR1 and CDR2 sequences are SGHRS and YFSETQ. Trimming pared 7 bases from V and 5 bases from J, leaving 19 bases between. The CDR3 protein is CASVPLGGVNEQYF. CDR3 bases: TGCGCCAGCGTCCCCCTAGGGGGGGTGAACGAGCAGTACTTC.

The V and J genes are TRBV6-5 and TRBJ2-7, with TRBD1 matching 7 bases. Trimming took 7 bases from V and 3 from J; bases not matched to a gene: 12. The CDR3 consists of 15 residues. Germline V gives CDR1 MNHEY, CDR2 SVGAGI. CDR3 nucleotide sequence: TGTGCCAGCATAAGGATTGCCGGGACAGTCTACGAGCAGTACTTC. Its translation: CASIRIAGTVYEQYF.

The chain links TRBV19 to TRBJ1-1; 9 positions agree with TRBD1. V shed 7 bases, J shed 3 bases, and the junction held 9 bases outside the gene matches. The CDR3 runs 15 residues. Germline V gives CDR1 LNHDA, CDR2 SQIVND (reference sequence). The CDR3 region is CASTPIQGAHTEAFF. CDR3 DNA: TGTGCCAGTACCCCTATACAGGGGGCTCACACTGAAGCTTTCTTT.

This clone was observed once. The V and J genes are TRBV19 and TRBJ2-1; D is unclear. The V gene lost 5 bases and the J gene lost 10 bases, with 15 bases spanning the gap. The CDR3 extends over 13 amino acids. The germline V gene encodes CDR1 LNHDA and CDR2 SQIVND (reference sequence). CDR3 nucleotides: TGTGCCAGTAGTCTCGACGCGGAACTAGAGCAGTTCTTC. This translates into CASSLDAELEQFF.

The chain employs TRBV10-3 and TRBJ1-3; D call uncertain. The length of the CDR3 is 13 residues. V dropped 2 bases and J dropped 3 bases, with 5 bases sitting between them. The germline V gene has CDR1 ENHRY and CDR2 SYGVKD. The CDR3 bases are TGTGCCATCAGTGAGAGGGATGGAAACACCATATATTTT. This sequence encodes CAISERDGNTIYF.

This chain connects TRBV18 to TRBJ1-2; D unclear. V lost 2 bases to trimming and J lost 0 bases, with 13 bases between them. The CDR3 spans 16 residues. From germline, CDR1 is KGHSH and CDR2 LQKENI. The CDR3 DNA is TGTGCCAGCTCACCATTTGATAGTGCAGCTAACTATGGCTACACCTTC. Protein product: CASSPFDSAANYGYTF.

V usage is TRBV5-1 and J usage is TRBJ1-6; 8 bases align to TRBD1. Germline CDR1 reads SGHRS; CDR2 reads YFSETQ. CDR3 length: 15 amino acids. After removal of 7 bases from V and 6 bases from J, the junction contained 9 bases not matched to a gene. DNA of the CDR3: TGCGCCAGCCGAACAGGGGGTCAGTCTAATTCACCCCTCCACTTT. It codes for CASRTGGQSNSPLHF.

This rearrangement joins TRBV6-5 to TRBJ1-5; TRBD1 is a possible D gene (5 bases). The CDR3 is 13 residues long. CDR1 is MNHEY and CDR2 is SVGAGI in the germline V gene. Trimming left V 7 bases short and J 7 bases short, with 14 bases between. CDR3: CASISGTGQPQHF. The CDR3 DNA follows: TGTGCCAGCATATCAGGGACCGGACAGCCCCAGCATTTT.